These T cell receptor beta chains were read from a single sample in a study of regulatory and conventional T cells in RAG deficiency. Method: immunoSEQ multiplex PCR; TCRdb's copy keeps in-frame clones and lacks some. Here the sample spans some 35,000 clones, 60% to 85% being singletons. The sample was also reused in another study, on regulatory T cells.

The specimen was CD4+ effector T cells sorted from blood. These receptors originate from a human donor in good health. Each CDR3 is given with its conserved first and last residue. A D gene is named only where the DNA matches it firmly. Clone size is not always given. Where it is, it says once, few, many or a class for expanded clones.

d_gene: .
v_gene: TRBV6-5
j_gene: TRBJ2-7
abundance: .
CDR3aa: CASSQGHEQYF
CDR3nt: TGTGCCAGCAGCCAAGGTCACGAGCAGTACTTC

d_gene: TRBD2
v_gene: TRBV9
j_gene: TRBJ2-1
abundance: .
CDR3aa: CASSVAPSGGQNEQFF
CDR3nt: TGTGCCAGCAGCGTAGCTCCTAGCGGGGGCCAGAATGAGCAGTTCTTC

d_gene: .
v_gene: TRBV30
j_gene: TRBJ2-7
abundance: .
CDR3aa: CALGRTGSAYEQYF
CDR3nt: TGTGCCCTGGGACGTACGGGATCGGCCTACGAGCAGTACTTC

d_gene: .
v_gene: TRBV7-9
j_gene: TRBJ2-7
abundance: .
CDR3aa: CASSLTGARAYEQYF
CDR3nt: TGTGCCAGCAGCTTAACGGGGGCCAGGGCTTACGAGCAGTACTTC

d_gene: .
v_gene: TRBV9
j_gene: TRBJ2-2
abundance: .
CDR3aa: CASSVGGTGELFF
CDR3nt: TGTGCCAGCAGCGTGGGGGGCACCGGGGAGCTGTTTTTT

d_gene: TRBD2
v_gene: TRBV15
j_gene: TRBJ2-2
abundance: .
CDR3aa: CATLAGDTGELFF
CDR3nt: TGTGCCACTTTAGCGGGGGACACCGGGGAGCTGTTTTTT

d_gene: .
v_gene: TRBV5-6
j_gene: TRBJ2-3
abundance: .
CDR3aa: CASSFSTDTQYF
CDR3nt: TGTGCCAGCAGCTTCAGCACAGATACGCAGTATTTT

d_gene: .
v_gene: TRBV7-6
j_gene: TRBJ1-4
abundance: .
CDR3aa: CASGTLGRTNEKLFF
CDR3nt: TGTGCCAGCGGTACGTTGGGGCGAACTAATGAAAAACTGTTTTTT

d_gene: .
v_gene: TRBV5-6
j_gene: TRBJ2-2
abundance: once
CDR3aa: CASSLGAAVGELFF
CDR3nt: TGTGCCAGCAGCTTGGGGGCTGCGGTCGGGGAGCTGTTTTTT

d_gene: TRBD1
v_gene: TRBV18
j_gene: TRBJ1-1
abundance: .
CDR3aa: CASSADRGNTEAFF
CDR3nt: TGTGCCAGCTCAGCGGACAGGGGGAACACTGAAGCTTTCTTT

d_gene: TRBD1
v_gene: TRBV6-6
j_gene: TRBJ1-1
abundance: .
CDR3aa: CASSSTGTGRTEAFF
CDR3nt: TGTGCCAGCAGTTCCACCGGGACAGGGCGGACTGAAGCTTTCTTT

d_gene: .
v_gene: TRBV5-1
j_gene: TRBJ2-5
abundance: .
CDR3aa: CASSTQETQYF
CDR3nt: TGCGCCAGCAGCACCCAAGAGACCCAGTACTTC